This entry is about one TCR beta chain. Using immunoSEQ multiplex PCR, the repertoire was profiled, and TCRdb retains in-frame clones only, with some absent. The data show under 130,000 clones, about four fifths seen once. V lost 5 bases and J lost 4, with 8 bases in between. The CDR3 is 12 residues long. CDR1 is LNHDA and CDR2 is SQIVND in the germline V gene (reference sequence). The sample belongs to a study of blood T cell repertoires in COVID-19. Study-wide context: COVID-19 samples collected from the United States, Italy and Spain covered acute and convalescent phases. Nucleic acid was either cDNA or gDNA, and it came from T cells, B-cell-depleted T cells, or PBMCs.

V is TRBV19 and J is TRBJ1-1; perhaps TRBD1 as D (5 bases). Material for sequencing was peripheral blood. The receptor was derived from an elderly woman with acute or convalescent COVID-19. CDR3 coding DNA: TGTGCCAGTAGTTGGAGGGGCACTGAAGCTTTCTTT. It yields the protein CASSWRGTEAFF.